This T cell receptor (beta chain) was observed in a study of Tregs in tolerant kidney transplant recipients. The length of the CDR3 is 16 residues. In germline, CDR1 is SGHNT, CDR2 YYREEE (reference sequence). Trimming took 4 bases from V and 1 from J, leaving 16 bases between them. This clone was detected only once. Here immunoSEQ multiplex PCR was the method, and the copy in TCRdb shows in-frame clones only, minus some. The sample shows approximately 99,000 clones, about 90% of them seen only once. The sequenced sample was CD4+ T cells from blood, obtained before the transplant. V and J are TRBV5-4 and TRBJ2-3, with a weak D call TRBD2 (6 bases). The source of this sequence is a human donor who received a combined kidney and bone marrow transplant. In DNA form, the CDR3 reads TGTGCCAGCAGCGCGGGACGGGGCGCTGGCACAGATACGCAGTATTTT. As protein: CASSAGRGAGTDTQYF. Full variable domain (outside the CDR3, taken from reference TRBV5-4 and TRBJ2-3): ETGVTQSPTHLIKTRGQQVTLRCSSQSGHNTVSWYQQALGQGPQFIFQYYREEENGRGNFPPRFSGLQFPNYSSELNVNALELDDSALYLCASSAGRGAGTDTQYFGPGTRLTVL.